The rows below give T cell receptor beta chains drawn from one sample of a study of a mutant IDH1 vaccine in newly diagnosed glioma. Profiled with immunoSEQ multiplex PCR; TCRdb holds only in-frame clones, not every one. Here the sample spans tens of thousands of clones, 83% being singletons. This sample comprised PBMCs, obtained from a glioma patient treated with radiotherapy, temozolomide or both. The receptors originated from a woman in her fifties or sixties with glioma. Each CDR3 is given with its conserved first and last residue. The D gene is left open where the match is weak. Size values are once, few and many counts, or a class for expanded clones, and some rows have none.

>-|TRBV29-1|-|11|TRBJ2-1
CSVSQGPGKFF
TGCAGCGTTTCTCAGGGGCCCGGTAAGTTCTTC
>few|TRBV29-1|TRBD1|12|TRBJ1-1
CSVSTGVTEAFF
TGCAGCGTCTCGACAGGGGTCACTGAAGCTTTCTTT
>-|TRBV19|-|13|TRBJ2-1
CASSIWVFNEQFF
TGTGCCAGTAGTATCTGGGTTTTCAATGAGCAGTTCTTC
>-|TRBV7-8|TRBD1|14|TRBJ2-7
CASSLAPGGSEQYF
TGTGCCAGCAGCTTAGCGCCAGGGGGCAGCGAGCAGTACTTC
>-|TRBV7-2|-|18|TRBJ2-7
CASSPRDSLLATSYEQYF
TGTGCCAGCAGCCCGCGGGACAGCCTTCTAGCTACCTCCTACGAGCAGTACTTC
>few|TRBV19|-|12|TRBJ2-1
CASSSQGSEQFF
TGTGCCAGTAGTTCACAGGGTTCTGAGCAGTTCTTC
>-|TRBV19|-|15|TRBJ2-1
CASSPGLGSYNEQFF
TGTGCCAGTAGCCCAGGGCTGGGGTCCTACAATGAGCAGTTCTTC
>-|TRBV11-3|-|14|TRBJ2-7
CASSLPGSTYEQYF
TGTGCCAGCAGCCTACCGGGCAGCACCTACGAGCAGTACTTC
>few|TRBV6-5|-|13|TRBJ1-6
CASSSYQTPALHF
TGTGCCAGCAGTTCCTACCAAACCCCAGCCCTCCACTTT
>-|TRBV5-8|-|13|TRBJ2-7
CATERTDSYEQYF
TGTGCCACTGAAAGGACGGATTCCTACGAGCAGTACTTC
>-|TRBV7-2|-|17|TRBJ2-4
CASSLGRGTDAKNIQYF
TGTGCCAGCAGCTTAGGGCGGGGAACTGACGCCAAAAACATTCAGTACTTC
>once|TRBV18|-|15|TRBJ2-1
CASSLLKGGYNEQFF
TGTGCCAGCTCACTCCTAAAGGGGGGGTACAATGAGCAGTTCTTC
>-|TRBV28|-|15|TRBJ1-6
CASLTGSVYNSPLHF
TGTGCCAGCCTCACAGGTTCGGTCTATAATTCACCCCTCCACTTT
>-|TRBV2|TRBD2|15|TRBJ2-5
CASRGAAGGQETQYF
TGTGCCAGCAGGGGGGCAGCGGGGGGGCAAGAGACCCAGTACTTC
>-|TRBV2|-|16|TRBJ1-3
CASSVGGARSGNTIYF
TGTGCCAGCAGCGTGGGGGGGGCTCGGTCTGGAAACACCATATATTTT
>-|TRBV30|-|14|TRBJ2-6
CAWRGDSGANVLTF
TGTGCCTGGAGGGGGGATTCTGGGGCCAACGTCCTGACTTTC
>-|TRBV27|TRBD1|14|TRBJ1-2
CASRPGTATYGYTF
TGTGCCAGCAGACCCGGGACAGCGACCTATGGCTACACCTTC
>-|TRBV4-1|-|14|TRBJ2-1
CASSQEGTYNEQFF
TGCGCCAGCAGCCAAGAGGGAACTTACAATGAGCAGTTCTTC
>-|TRBV19|-|14|TRBJ2-2
CASSMAPSTGELFF
TGTGCCAGTAGTATGGCCCCAAGCACCGGGGAGCTGTTTTTT
>-|TRBV9|-|19|TRBJ2-2
CASSVATRTRTRGTGELFF
TGTGCCAGCAGCGTAGCTACGAGGACAAGGACGCGGGGCACCGGGGAGCTGTTTTTT
>few|TRBV7-9|-|11|TRBJ1-2
CASSSLLGYTF
TGTGCCAGCAGCTCCTTACTTGGCTACACCTTC
>few|TRBV6-4|-|15|TRBJ1-6
CASHEFPGSNSPLHF
TGTGCCAGCCATGAATTTCCGGGCTCCAATTCACCCCTCCACTTT
>-|TRBV5-1|-|18|TRBJ2-5
CASSSGLFGVRSEETQYF
TGCGCCAGCAGCTCGGGCCTCTTCGGGGTCCGATCCGAAGAGACCCAGTACTTC
>-|TRBV6-5|-|13|TRBJ1-2
CASFPNGGSGYTF
TGTGCCAGCTTCCCCAATGGGGGTTCCGGCTACACCTTC
>-|TRBV20-1|TRBD1|11|TRBJ1-1
CSAYDREEAFF
TGCAGTGCGTACGACAGGGAAGAAGCTTTCTTT
>few|TRBV6-1|-|16|TRBJ2-2
CASSEGWSSKSGELFF
TGTGCCAGCAGTGAAGGTTGGTCTAGCAAGTCCGGGGAGCTGTTTTTT
>-|TRBV6-1|-|17|TRBJ1-3
CASSDRRVVASGNTIYF
TGTGCCAGCAGTGACCGACGGGTGGTGGCCTCTGGAAACACCATATATTTT
>-|TRBV2|-|16|TRBJ2-2
CAGQSSGRSNTGELFF
TGTGCCGGCCAATCCTCCGGGCGGTCGAACACCGGGGAGCTGTTTTTT
>-|TRBV27|-|12|TRBJ1-1
CASSPVGAEAFF
TGTGCCAGCAGTCCGGTTGGGGCTGAAGCTTTCTTT
>-|TRBV6-5|-|14|TRBJ2-2
CASSYWGLTGELFF
TGTGCCAGCAGTTACTGGGGGCTCACCGGGGAGCTGTTTTTT